The clone carrying this TCR beta chain was detected a few times. Germline V CDR1 and CDR2: SGHTA, FQGTGA. Trimming cost V 1 base and J 7 bases; bases outside gene matches: 9. The CDR3 runs 17 residues. Authors' analysis steps: Nucleated cell number was recorded as an estimate derived from reference gene primer amplification. The data were produced by immunoSEQ multiplex PCR, yet TCRdb's version contains in-frame clones alone and is incomplete. V and J calls and clone size follow that table, whereas D and trimming were derived from the DNA. The sample includes 35,000 to 45,000 clones, roughly 73% of them seen just once. The sample originates from a study of blood T cell repertoires in COVID-19. About the research overall: COVID-19 samples collected from the United States, Italy and Spain covered acute and convalescent phases. The analysed material was cDNA or gDNA that came from T cells, B-cell-depleted T cells, or PBMCs.

The sample taken for sequencing was peripheral blood. V gene TRBV7-3 combines with J gene TRBJ2-2; 10 bases agree with TRBD2. The receptor comes from an older woman with acute or convalescent COVID-19. CDR3 nucleotide sequence: TGTGCCAGCAGCTTAAAAGGCGGAGCGGGAGGGGTCGGGGAGCTGTTTTTT. It is translated as CASSLKGGAGGVGELFF.